The source of this TCR beta chain is a study of T cell responses to AZD1222 COVID-19 vaccine. Overall study: Pooling covered second doses at about 4 or about 12 weeks.

Study results and caveats: After two AZD1222 doses, spike-specific TCR breadth and depth rose versus day 0.

On this clone: Antigen: not known.

Generated by immunoSEQ multiplex PCR, the TCRdb table keeps only in-frame clones and is missing some. Counted here are more than 85,000 clones, 82% occurring once; the ten biggest clones make up around 5%. The germline CDR1 and CDR2 sequences are KGHSH and LQKENI. V was clipped by 3 bases and J by 0 bases, with 8 bases between them. There are 14 residues in the CDR3. The V gene is TRBV18, the J gene TRBJ1-1; D is uncertain. This TCR was recovered from an adult in good health. The source was peripheral blood, collected on day 0 of AZD1222 vaccination. CDR3 loop: CASSPRQVNTEAFF. Written as DNA, the CDR3 is TGTGCCAGCTCACCCCGCCAGGTGAACACTGAAGCTTTCTTT.